This entry is about one T cell receptor (beta chain). The antigen remains undetermined. This record belongs to a study of a mutant IDH1 vaccine in newly diagnosed glioma. For the study at large: Initiation of the vaccine course occurred 4-6 weeks after radiotherapy alone, or alongside temozolomide cycles. At week 35 came visit V12, and visit V13 followed at week 47.

The CDR3 totals 17 residues. Time point: week 35, safety follow-up. The investigators gave 300 ug of mutant IDH1 20-mer peptide in each vaccine dose, together with topical imiquimod. The patients were given eight vaccinations, one each in weeks 1, 3, 5, 7, 11, 15, 19 and 23. Here immunoSEQ multiplex PCR was the method, and the copy in TCRdb shows in-frame clones only, minus some. The table has approximately 44,000 clones, 70% to 80% seen once. This receptor was taken from a man in his forties with glioma. Material: PBMCs, obtained from a glioma patient whose treatment included an IDH1 peptide vaccine. The chain has TRBV1 and TRBJ2-1; the D segment call TRBD2 is taken from the table without a DNA check. TRBV1 is an annotated pseudogene. Here the CDR3 DNA reads TGCACCAGCAGCCAAGTTTATTCCTTATCGGGGTACAATGAGCAGTTCTTC. This encodes CTSSQVYSLSGYNEQFF.